This entry describes one T cell receptor beta chain. Germline-derived CDR1 and CDR2 are MGHRA and YSYEKL. V was pared by 3 bases and J by 3 bases, with 4 bases of the junction left unmatched. The CDR3 has 14 amino acids. This specimen comes from a study of blood T cell repertoires in COVID-19. Study background: The study drew acute and convalescent COVID-19 samples from the United States, Italy and Spain.

The protocol was immunoSEQ multiplex PCR, while the TCRdb copy is restricted to in-frame clones and leaves out a portion. Among about 58,000 clones listed, around 76% were seen once. This TCR was recovered from a human donor in a cohort sampled during active COVID-19. The chain couples TRBV4-1 to TRBJ2-7; 8 bases align to TRBD2. The sequenced sample consisted of peripheral blood. The CDR3 region is CASSQTSEHYEQYF. For the CDR3, the DNA is TGCGCCAGCAGCCAGACTAGCGAACACTACGAGCAGTACTTC.